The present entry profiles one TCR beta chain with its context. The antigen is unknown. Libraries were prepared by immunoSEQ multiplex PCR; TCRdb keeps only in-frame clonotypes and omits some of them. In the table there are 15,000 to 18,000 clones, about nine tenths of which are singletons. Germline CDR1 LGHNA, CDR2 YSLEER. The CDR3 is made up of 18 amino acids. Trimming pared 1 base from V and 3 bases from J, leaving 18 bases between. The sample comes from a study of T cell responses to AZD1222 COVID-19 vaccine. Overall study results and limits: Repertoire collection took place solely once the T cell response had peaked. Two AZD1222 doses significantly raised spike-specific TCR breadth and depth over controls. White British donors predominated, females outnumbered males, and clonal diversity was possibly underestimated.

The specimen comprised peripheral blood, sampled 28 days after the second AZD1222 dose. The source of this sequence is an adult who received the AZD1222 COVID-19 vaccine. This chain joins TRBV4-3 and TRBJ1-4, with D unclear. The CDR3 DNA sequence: TGCGCCAGCAGCCAAGGGTTGGAGCTCACTTTAGCTAATGAAAAACTGTTTTTT. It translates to CASSQGLELTLANEKLFF.